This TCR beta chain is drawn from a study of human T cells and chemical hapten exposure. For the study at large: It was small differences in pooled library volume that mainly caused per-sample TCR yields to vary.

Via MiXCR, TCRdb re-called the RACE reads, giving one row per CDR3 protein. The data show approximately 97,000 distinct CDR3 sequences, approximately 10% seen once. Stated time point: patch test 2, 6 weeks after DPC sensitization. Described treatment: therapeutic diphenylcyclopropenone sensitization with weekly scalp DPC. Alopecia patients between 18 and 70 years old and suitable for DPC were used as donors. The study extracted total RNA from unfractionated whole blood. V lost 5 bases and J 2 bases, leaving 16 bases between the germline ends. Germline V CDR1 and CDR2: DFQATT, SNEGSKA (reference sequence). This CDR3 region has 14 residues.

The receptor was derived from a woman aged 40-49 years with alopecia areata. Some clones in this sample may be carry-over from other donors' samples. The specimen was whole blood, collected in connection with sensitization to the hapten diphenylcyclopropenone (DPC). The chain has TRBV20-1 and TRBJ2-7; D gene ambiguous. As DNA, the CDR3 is TGCAGTGCTTATCCATCTGGCGGCGCCTACGAGCAGTACTTC. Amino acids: CSAYPSGGAYEQYF.